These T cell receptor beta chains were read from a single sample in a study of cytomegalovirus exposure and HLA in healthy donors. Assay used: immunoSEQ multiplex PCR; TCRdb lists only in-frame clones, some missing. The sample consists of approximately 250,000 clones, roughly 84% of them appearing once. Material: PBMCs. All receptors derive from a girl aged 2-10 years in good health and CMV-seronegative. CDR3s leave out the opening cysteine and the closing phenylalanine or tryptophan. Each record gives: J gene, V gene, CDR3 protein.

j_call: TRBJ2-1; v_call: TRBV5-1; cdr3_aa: ASSLRRAGGLNEQF
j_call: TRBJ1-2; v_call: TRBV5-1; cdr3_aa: ASSLETAYGYT
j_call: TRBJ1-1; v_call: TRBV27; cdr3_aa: ASSLGLFAGTEAF
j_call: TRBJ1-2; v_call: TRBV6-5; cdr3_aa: ASRGALGGGYT
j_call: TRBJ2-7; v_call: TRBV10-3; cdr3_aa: AISESVGQGYEQY
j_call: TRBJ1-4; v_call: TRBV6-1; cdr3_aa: ASKRASNEKLF
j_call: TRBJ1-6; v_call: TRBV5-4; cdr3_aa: ASSRDSKNSPLH
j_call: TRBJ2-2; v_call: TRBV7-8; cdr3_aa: ASSLGQRGGELF
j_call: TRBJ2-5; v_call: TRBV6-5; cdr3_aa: ASSPRLAGGAQY
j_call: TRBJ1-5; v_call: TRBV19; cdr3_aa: ASSIFRQGSGQPQH
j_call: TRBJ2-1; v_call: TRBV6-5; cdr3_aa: ASTGAGESYNEQF
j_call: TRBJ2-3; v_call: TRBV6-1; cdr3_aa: ASSGRTSGRASLTTDTQY
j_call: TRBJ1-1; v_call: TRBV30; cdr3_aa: AWSAPQGTTEAF
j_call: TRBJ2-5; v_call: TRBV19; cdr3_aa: ASSTQGVAQY
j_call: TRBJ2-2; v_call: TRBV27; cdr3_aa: ASRRGGYTGELF
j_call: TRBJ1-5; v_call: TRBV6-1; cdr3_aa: ASRPGSGVNQPQH
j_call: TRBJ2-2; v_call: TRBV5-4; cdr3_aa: ASSFGQGSKTGELF
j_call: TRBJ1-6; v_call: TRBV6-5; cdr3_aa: ASSYGPPSPLH
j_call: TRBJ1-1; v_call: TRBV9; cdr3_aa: ASSTQGGDTEAF
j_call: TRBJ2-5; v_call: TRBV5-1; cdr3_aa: ASSLLIALAGTLLY
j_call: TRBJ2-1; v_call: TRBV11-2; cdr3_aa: ASRLTGGGGYNEQF
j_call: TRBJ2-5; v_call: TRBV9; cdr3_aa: ASGSSGGRGETQY
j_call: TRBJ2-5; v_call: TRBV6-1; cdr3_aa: ASSGGLLQETQY
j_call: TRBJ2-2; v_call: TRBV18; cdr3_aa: ASSAIPPLGRTYTGELF
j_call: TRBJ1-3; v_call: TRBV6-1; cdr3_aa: ASSEALGGPGSGNTIY
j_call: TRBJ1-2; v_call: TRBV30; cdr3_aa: AWNLPGERYGYT
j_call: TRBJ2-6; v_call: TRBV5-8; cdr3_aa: ASSLHGSGANVLT
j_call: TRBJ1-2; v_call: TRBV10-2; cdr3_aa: ASRIADRASGYT
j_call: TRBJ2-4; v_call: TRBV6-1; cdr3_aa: ASTKLAGQNIQY
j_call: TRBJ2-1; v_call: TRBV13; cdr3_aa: ASSLRGRGAYNEQF
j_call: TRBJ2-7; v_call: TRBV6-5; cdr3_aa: ASSRSRTDAYEQY
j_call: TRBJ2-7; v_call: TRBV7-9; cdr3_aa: ASSPPGSLYEQY
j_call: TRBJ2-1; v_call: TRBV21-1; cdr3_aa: ASREWAQNPYNEQF
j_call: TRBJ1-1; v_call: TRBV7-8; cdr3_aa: ASSLDRLNTEAF
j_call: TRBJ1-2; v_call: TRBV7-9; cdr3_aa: ASSLDSYGYT
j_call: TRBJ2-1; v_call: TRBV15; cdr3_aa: ATSRPTKISSGRADEQF
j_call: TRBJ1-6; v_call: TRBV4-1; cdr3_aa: ASSQVAGLLNSPLH
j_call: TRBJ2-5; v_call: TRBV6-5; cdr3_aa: ASRQVSSVQETQY
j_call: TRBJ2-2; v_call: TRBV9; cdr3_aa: ASSGGVAGELF
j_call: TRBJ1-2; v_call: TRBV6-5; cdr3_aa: ASSKNGGYT
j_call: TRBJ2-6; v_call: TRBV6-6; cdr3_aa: ASSYWGGAGANVLT
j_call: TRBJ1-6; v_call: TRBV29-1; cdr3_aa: SVGESKHSPLH
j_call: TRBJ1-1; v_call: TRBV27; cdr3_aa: ASYSPSVNTEAF
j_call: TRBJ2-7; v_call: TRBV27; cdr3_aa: ASSRGDRAYGQY
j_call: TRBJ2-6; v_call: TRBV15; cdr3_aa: ATVSSGANVLT
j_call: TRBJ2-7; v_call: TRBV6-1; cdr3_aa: ASSHTTSLEQY
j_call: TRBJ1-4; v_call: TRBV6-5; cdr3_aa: ASSESVRELF
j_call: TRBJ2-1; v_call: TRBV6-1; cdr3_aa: ASSESGLSYNEQF
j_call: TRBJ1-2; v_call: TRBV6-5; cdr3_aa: ASSQTASNYGYT
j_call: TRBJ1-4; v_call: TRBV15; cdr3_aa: ATSRGGDDYEKLF
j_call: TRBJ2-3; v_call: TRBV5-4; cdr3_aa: ASSLGARTDTQY
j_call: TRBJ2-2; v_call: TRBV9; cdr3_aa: ASSPRQVPNTGELF
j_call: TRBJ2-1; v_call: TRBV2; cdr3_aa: ASMYLYGQGVDEQF
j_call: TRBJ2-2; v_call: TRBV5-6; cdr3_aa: ASSLFDSDTGELF
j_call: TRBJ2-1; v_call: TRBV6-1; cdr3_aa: ASSPQRGGAVEQF
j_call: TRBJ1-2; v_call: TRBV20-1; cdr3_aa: SAWGGRYT
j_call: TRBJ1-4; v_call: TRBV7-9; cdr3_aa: ASSERDFPFDEKLF
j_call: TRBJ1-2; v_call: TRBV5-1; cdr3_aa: ASSLDSYGYT
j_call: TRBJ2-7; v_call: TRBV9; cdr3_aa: ASSVGTGEDYEQY
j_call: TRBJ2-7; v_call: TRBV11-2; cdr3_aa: ASSLAPGAYEQY